This TCR beta chain originates from a study of identical twins. Findings of the study overall: Monozygotic twin pairs showed more out-of-frame TCR alpha sharing than models estimated. Compared with unrelated sharing, twin-shared out-of-frame alpha sequences had more low-probability sequences.

This clonotype was found many times. The antigen is undetermined. CDR3 size: 15 residues. Trimming removed 2 bases at V and 5 bases at J, with 15 bases between. Germline V gene sequence: CDR1 SGHRS, CDR2 YFSETQ. One entry per CDR3 protein results from TCRdb running MiXCR on the 5' RACE reads. Among some 900,000 distinct CDR3 sequences listed, more than 9% were seen once. The same sample was also used in a study of yellow fever vaccine responses in identical twins.

Sequenced: PBMCs. This clonotype originated in a woman aged 18-29 years in good health. The chain links TRBV5-1 to TRBJ2-3; possibly TRBD2 for D (6 bases). The CDR3 region has the DNA TGCGCCAGCAGCTTACGTGGGAGGTTCTTAGATACGCAGTATTTT. Translated: CASSLRGRFLDTQYF. The variable domain in full, with the rest retrieved from reference TRBV5-1 and TRBJ2-3, is KAGVTQTPRYLIKTRGQQVTLSCSPISGHRSVSWYQQTPGQGLQFLFEYFSETQRNKGNFPGRFSGRQFSNSRSEMNVSTLELGDSALYLCASSLRGRFLDTQYFGPGTRLTVL.